This T cell receptor (beta chain) was recorded in a study of T cell repertoires in cytomegalovirus infection. There are 14 residues in the CDR3. The ends lost 2 bases at V and 8 bases at J; junction bases unmatched: 7. Germline V gives CDR1 LNHDA, CDR2 SQIVND (reference sequence). Comment on this clonotype: Its antigen is unknown.

TCRdb passed the reads through MiXCR, listing each CDR3 protein once. The table shows roughly 990,000 distinct CDR3 sequences, with around 30% occurring only once. The TCR comes from a human donor in good health (CMV status not recorded). Some clones in this sample may be carry-over from other donors' samples. This specimen was cultured CD8+ T cells from PBMCs, taken from culture after CMV antigen stimulation. The chain links TRBV19 to TRBJ1-2, with TRBD1 matching 8 bases. This chain's CDR3 is CASSIPRDRRGYTF. DNA of the CDR3: TGTGCCAGTAGTATACCCCGGGACAGGAGAGGCTACACCTTC.